A selection of T cell receptor beta chains follows, all from one sample in a study of graft-versus-host responses after intestinal transplantation. TCRdb's table, derived via immunoSEQ multiplex PCR, lists solely in-frame clones and lacks some. The table lists about 45,000 clones, roughly 91% of them singletons, with 4.4% in the top ten. Sequences were derived from PBMCs, sampled 524 days after transplant. The receptors were gathered from a human patient who received an intestinal transplant, so some T cells may come from the graft donor. Both conserved end residues are part of each CDR3. The D gene is left open where the match is weak. Expanded clones are given a class, and other clones once, few, many or no size at all.

D,V,J,size,DNA,CDR3
.,TRBV5-5,TRBJ1-1,.,TGTGCCAGCAGCGTTGAGTGGGGCTGGATCCTGAAGCCTGAAGCTTTCTTT,CASSVEWGWILKPEAFF
.,TRBV21-1,TRBJ1-1,.,TGTGCCAGCAGCAAAGGGTCAGTCAACACTGAAGCTTTCTTT,CASSKGSVNTEAFF
TRBD2,TRBV10-3,TRBJ2-7,once,TGTGCCATCAGTCTAGCGGGAGCCGACGACGAGCAGTACTTC,CAISLAGADDEQYF
TRBD2,TRBV7-2,TRBJ2-1,.,TGTGCCAGCAGCTACGCTAGCGGGAGTAACAATGAGCAGTTCTTC,CASSYASGSNNEQFF
TRBD1,TRBV7-3,TRBJ1-2,.,TGTGCCAGCAGCTTAAGGGGACAGGTTTTAGGTGGCTACACCTTC,CASSLRGQVLGGYTF
.,TRBV2,TRBJ2-7,.,TGTGCCAGCGTCCTCCGCTGGCGGGAGTACTTC,CASVLRWREYF
.,TRBV5-4,TRBJ2-3,few,TGTGCCAGCAGCTCGAGGATCTCGTCAACAGATACGCAGTATTTT,CASSSRISSTDTQYF
.,TRBV7-9,TRBJ2-5,.,TGTGCCAGCAGCTCCGGAGGGGTACAAGAGACCCAGTACTTC,CASSSGGVQETQYF
TRBD1,TRBV2,TRBJ1-2,.,TGTGCCAGCAGTGGGGGGACAGGGGCTTCCATCTATGGCTACACCTTC,CASSGGTGASIYGYTF
.,TRBV25-1,TRBJ1-5,.,TGTGCCAGCAGTGAATCGGGGTTTTATCAGCCCCAGCATTTT,CASSESGFYQPQHF
TRBD1,TRBV19,TRBJ2-3,once,TGTGCCAGTAGTATAGATTTCAACAGGGGGCGGGCAGATACGCAGTATTTT,CASSIDFNRGRADTQYF
.,TRBV14,TRBJ2-2,once,TGTGCCAGCAGCCAAGAAGGGGTAGGGCCCATCACCGGGGAGCTGTTTTTT,CASSQEGVGPITGELFF
.,TRBV11-3,TRBJ2-1,.,TGTGCCAGCAGCTTAGGCCCAGGACAGTACAATGAGCAGTTCTTC,CASSLGPGQYNEQFF
.,TRBV19,TRBJ2-7,.,TGTGCCAGTAGTATCCAATATTCCTACGAGCAGTACTTC,CASSIQYSYEQYF
.,TRBV7-9,TRBJ2-7,.,TGTGCCAGCAGCTTTTCAGCCCAAACCTACGAGCAGTACTTC,CASSFSAQTYEQYF
.,TRBV7-3,TRBJ2-5,once,TGTGCCAGCAGCTTAGGCTCTGGGGAGACCCAGTACTTC,CASSLGSGETQYF
.,TRBV6-5,TRBJ1-5,.,TGTGCCAGCAGTGAAGCCACAACCCAGCATTTT,CASSEATTQHF
.,TRBV27,TRBJ1-1,.,TGTGCCAGCAGAGCGGGAGGGAGGAGCACTGAAGCTTTCTTT,CASRAGGRSTEAFF
TRBD1,TRBV7-3,TRBJ2-3,.,TGTGCCAGCAGGAAAGACAGGGGCGACACAGATACGCAGTATTTT,CASRKDRGDTDTQYF
TRBD2,TRBV27,TRBJ2-3,.,TGTGCCAGCACCCCATGGGGCGGGAGGGCTGTAAACTTAGATACGCAGTATTTT,CASTPWGGRAVNLDTQYF
.,TRBV15,TRBJ1-2,.,TGTGCCACCAGCAGAGAGGGGAGGGCAGGTTTTGGCTACACCTTC,CATSREGRAGFGYTF
.,TRBV15,TRBJ1-5,.,TGTGCCACCAGCCCCCAGGGGAGGATCAATCAGCCCCAGCATTTT,CATSPQGRINQPQHF
.,TRBV7-2,TRBJ1-4,.,TGTGCCAGCAGCTCGTCGAGGGAAAAACTGTTTTTT,CASSSSREKLFF
TRBD2,TRBV7-9,TRBJ2-7,.,TGTGCCAGCAGCTTTGCGATTAGCGGGAGCAGTCCCGTCTACGAGCAGTACTTC,CASSFAISGSSPVYEQYF
.,TRBV28,TRBJ1-6,.,TGTGCCAGCAGATCTCGTCCCGTCCAAAATTCACCCCTCCACTTT,CASRSRPVQNSPLHF